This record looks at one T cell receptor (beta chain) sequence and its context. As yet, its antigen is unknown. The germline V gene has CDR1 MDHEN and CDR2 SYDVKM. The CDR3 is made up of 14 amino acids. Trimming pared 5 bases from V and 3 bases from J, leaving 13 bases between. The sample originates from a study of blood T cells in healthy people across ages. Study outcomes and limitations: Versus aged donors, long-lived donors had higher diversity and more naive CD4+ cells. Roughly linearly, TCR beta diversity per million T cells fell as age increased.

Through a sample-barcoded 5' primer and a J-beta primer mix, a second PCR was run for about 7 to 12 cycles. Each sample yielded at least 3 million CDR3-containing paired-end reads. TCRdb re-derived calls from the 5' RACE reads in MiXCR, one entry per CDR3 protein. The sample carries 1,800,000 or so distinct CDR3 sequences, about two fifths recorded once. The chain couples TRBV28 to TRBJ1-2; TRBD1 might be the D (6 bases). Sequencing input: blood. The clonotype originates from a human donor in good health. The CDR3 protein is CASSTSGTHYGYTF. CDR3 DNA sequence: TGTGCCAGCAGTACGTCCGGGACACACTATGGCTACACCTTC.